The T cell receptor beta chain described here comes from a study of T cell responses to AZD1222 COVID-19 vaccine. Study overall: The analysis combined second doses at about 4 or about 12 weeks.

The CDR3 runs 17 residues. Germline V CDR1 and CDR2: SGDLS, YYNGEE. The ends were cut back, 0 bases at V and 2 bases at J, with 12 bases in the middle. Comment on this clone: The antigen is not known.

The study's findings and limits: Mostly white British, mostly female donors; authors suggested clonal diversity may be underestimated. Baseline testing showed seropositivity in only a handful of AZD1222 recipients. An increase in Spike-specific TCR breadth and depth was observed after two AZD1222 doses.

The assay was immunoSEQ multiplex PCR, and TCRdb's table has in-frame clones only and misses some. The profile covers 130,000 to 150,000 clones, with approximately 90% appearing a single time and 2.5% to 3% taken by the ten largest. The chain joins TRBV9 to TRBJ1-6; no clear D gene. The input for sequencing was peripheral blood, taken on day 0 of AZD1222 vaccination. The receptor was derived from an adult in good health. DNA for the CDR3: TGTGCCAGCAGCGTAGGCCCACTAGAGGCCTATAATTCACCCCTCCACTTT. It codes for CASSVGPLEAYNSPLHF.